This TCR beta chain was recovered during a study of blood T cell repertoires in COVID-19. About the research overall: The origin of the acute and convalescent COVID-19 samples was the United States, Italy and Spain. In each case, the material was cDNA or gDNA derived from T cells, B-cell-depleted T cells, or PBMCs.

Looked up from germline, CDR1 is MNHNY and CDR2 is SVGAGI (reference sequence). The V end was cut by 0 bases, the J end by 6 bases, with 15 bases between. The CDR3 runs to 15 residues. Authors' processing steps: Estimates of nucleated cell counts were drawn from the amplification of reference gene primers. Sequencing was performed with immunoSEQ multiplex PCR; in TCRdb, only in-frame clones are kept and a portion is missing. The V and J calls and clone size were taken over from that table, and D and trimming were inferred from the DNA. The sample carries just under 150,000 clones, about 87% recorded once.

Input material: peripheral blood. The TCR sequence derives from a man between 50 and 59 years old who had recovered from COVID-19. The V gene is TRBV6-6, the J gene TRBJ2-7; D may be TRBD1 (6 bases). The CDR3 sequence: CASSYSGHLGGEQYF. As DNA, the CDR3 is TGTGCCAGCAGTTACTCGGGACACCTGGGCGGCGAGCAGTACTTC.